Below, one T cell receptor beta chain is given with its context. The CDR3 totals 14 residues. CDR1 SGHRS and CDR2 YFSETQ come from the germline V gene. V was pared by 3 bases and J by 1 base, with 9 bases between. This sample is part of a study of blood T cell repertoires in COVID-19. This table comes from immunoSEQ multiplex PCR, and its TCRdb copy is limited to in-frame clones, with some not included. This table holds about 91,000 clones, more than 70% found once. The sample comprised peripheral blood. J is TRBJ2-3 and V is TRBV5-1, with no clear D. The TCR comes from a woman aged 80 or over with active COVID-19. The CDR3 sequence: CASSSPRGTDTQYF. The CDR3 DNA is TGCGCCAGCAGCTCGCCCCGGGGCACAGATACGCAGTATTTT.